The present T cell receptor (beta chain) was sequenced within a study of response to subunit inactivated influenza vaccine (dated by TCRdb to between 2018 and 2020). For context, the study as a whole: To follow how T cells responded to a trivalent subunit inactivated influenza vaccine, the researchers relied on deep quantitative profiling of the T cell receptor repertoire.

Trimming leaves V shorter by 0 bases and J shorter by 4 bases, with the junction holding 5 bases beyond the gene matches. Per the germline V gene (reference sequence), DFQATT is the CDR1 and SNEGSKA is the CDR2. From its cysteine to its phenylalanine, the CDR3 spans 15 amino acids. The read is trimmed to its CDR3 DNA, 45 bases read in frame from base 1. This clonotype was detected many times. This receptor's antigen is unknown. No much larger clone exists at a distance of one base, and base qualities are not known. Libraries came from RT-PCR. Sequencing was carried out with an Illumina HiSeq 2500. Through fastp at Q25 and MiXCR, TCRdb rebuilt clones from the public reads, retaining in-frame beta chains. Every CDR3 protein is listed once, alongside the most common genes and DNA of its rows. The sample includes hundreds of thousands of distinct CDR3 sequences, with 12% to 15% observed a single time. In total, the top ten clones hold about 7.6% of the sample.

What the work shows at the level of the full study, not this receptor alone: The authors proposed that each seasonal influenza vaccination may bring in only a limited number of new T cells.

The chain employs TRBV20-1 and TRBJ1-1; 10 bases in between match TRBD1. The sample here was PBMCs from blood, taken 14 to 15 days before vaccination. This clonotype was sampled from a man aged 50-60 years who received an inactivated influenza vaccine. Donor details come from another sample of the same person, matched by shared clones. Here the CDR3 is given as CSARDPGTGVTEAFF. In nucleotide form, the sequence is TGCAGTGCTAGAGATCCTGGGACAGGGGTCACTGAAGCTTTCTTT.